This paragraph reports one T cell receptor (beta chain). This receptor's antigen is unknown. No much larger clone is present one base from it, and per-base qualities are unavailable. This entry belongs to a study of blood T cell repertoires in COVID-19 (dated by TCRdb to the early 2020s). For the wider study: The collaborator samples originated in the United States, Italy and Spain and spanned the acute and convalescent phases of COVID-19. The prospective study material was composed of cDNA or gDNA derived from T cells, B-cell-depleted T cells, or PBMCs. Deeply sampled blood TCRbeta repertoires from subjects exposed to, actively infected with, or recovered from COVID-19 were included in the dataset. The repertoires were made available in a free public database intended to serve as a resource for research on the immune response to SARS-CoV-2. The samples were drawn from two sources: the first 160 participants of the ongoing ImmuneRACE study, and 1,200 or so subjects contributed by 6 global collaborators. The sample metadata nearly always contained a de-identified subject ID, COVID-19 status, age in years and sex. Where HLA class I and class II types were available, the types were taken from metadata supplied by the sample provider, not from assay-based typing. Points the paper makes about the study in general: The amount of clinical and demographic metadata varied by source and participant and was provided uncurated.

Participants in the prospective study were enrolled through a virtual design, were aged about 18 to 89 years, and lived in approximately 25 United States geographic areas. In the prospective study, participants were assigned to cohorts based on the clinical history participants reported in a screening survey and a study questionnaire. ImmuneRACE Cohort 3 recovered participants were defined by two consecutive negative NP/OP PCR tests, healthcare professional clearance, or symptom resolution. Each participant in the prospective study had whole blood, serum and a nasopharyngeal or oropharyngeal swab collected by mobile phlebotomists. Prospective study participants could optionally give additional blood draws and questionnaires over an approximately two-month period. Prospective study blood samples were shipped either frozen or at room temperature before DNA extraction. The immunoSEQ Assay, a bias-controlled multiplex PCR, was used to amplify TCRbeta CDR3 regions from genomic DNA. In the authors' own workflow: Nucleated cell counts per sample were estimated from amplification of reference gene primers within the assay. To quantify the absolute abundance of each unique TCRbeta CDR3 rearrangement, sequence reads were collapsed and filtered. For each sample, productive Simpson clonality was calculated by taking the square root of Simpson's diversity index across productive rearrangements. As stored in TCRdb, this immuneACCESS dataset retains in-frame rearrangements with V and J assigned. A fraction of the clones does not appear; measured against another copy, unresolved V genes explain less than half of the discrepancy, and the remainder lacks a known reason. D and trimming come from the DNA, and the V and J calls and clone size come from that table. The sample contains roughly 300,000 clones, over 75% of them found a single time. In total, the top ten clones hold 0.95% to 1.3% of the sample.

From the germline V gene, CDR1 is SQVTM and CDR2 is ANQGSEA. From V the trimming removes 2 bases and from J it removes 4 bases, while the gene matches leave 7 bases of the junction unaccounted for. From the cysteine up to the phenylalanine, the CDR3 has a length of 15 residues. Only the CDR3 part of the read is kept: 45 bases, read in frame from the first base. The sequenced sample was PBMCs or T cells enriched from blood (not recorded which). This chain is built from TRBV29-1 and TRBJ2-1; 8 of the junction bases match TRBD1. This clonotype was sampled from a woman aged 30 to 39 who had recovered from COVID-19. In nucleotide form, the sequence is TGCAGCGTTGAAAGTATAGGACAGGGATACAATGAGCAGTTCTTC. Its amino acids are CSVESIGQGYNEQFF.